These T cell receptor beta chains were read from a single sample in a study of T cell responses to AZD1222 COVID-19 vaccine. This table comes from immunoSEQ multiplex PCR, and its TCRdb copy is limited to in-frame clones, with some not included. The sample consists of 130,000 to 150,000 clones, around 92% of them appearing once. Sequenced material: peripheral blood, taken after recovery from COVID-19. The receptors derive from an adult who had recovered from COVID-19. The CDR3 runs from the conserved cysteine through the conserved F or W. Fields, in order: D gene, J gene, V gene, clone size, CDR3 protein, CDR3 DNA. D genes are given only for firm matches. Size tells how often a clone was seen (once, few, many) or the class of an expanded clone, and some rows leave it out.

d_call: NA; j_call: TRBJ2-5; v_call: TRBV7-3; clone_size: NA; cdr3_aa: CASSLRGRGETQYF; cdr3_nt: TGTGCCAGCAGCTTAAGGGGTAGGGGAGAGACCCAGTACTTC
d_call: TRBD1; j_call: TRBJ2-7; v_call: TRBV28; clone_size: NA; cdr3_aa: CASRGATGGELATYEQYF; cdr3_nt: TGTGCCAGCAGGGGGGCGACAGGGGGCGAACTAGCGACCTACGAGCAGTACTTC
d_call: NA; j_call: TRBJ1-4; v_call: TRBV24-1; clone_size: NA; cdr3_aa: CATSDGEGEKLFF; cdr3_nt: TGTGCCACCAGTGACGGGGAGGGAGAAAAACTGTTTTTT
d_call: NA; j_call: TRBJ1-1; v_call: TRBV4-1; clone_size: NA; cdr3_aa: CASSRVQSNTEAFF; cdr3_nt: TGCGCCAGCAGCCGGGTACAGTCGAACACTGAAGCTTTCTTT
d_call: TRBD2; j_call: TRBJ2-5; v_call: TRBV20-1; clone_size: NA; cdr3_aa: CSASTSGFQETQYF; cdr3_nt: TGCAGTGCTAGTACTAGCGGGTTCCAAGAGACCCAGTACTTC
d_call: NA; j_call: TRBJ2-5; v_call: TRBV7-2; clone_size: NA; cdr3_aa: CASSRPKNQETQYF; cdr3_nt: TGTGCCAGCAGCCGGCCCAAAAACCAAGAGACCCAGTACTTC
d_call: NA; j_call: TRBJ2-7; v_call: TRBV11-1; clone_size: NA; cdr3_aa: CASSSPRGSYEQYF; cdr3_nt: TGTGCCAGCAGCTCCCCCCGGGGATCCTACGAGCAGTACTTC
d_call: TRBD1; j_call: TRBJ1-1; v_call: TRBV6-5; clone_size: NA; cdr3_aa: CASSYTGGLGTEAFF; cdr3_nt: TGTGCCAGCAGTTACACAGGGGGCTTGGGCACTGAAGCTTTCTTT
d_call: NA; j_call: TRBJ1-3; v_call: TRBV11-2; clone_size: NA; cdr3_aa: CASSLEPPVSGNTIYF; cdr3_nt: TGTGCCAGCAGCTTAGAGCCACCCGTTTCTGGAAACACCATATATTTT
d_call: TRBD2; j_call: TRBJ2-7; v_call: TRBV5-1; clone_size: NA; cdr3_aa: CASSPGTSGHEQYF; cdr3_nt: TGCGCCAGCAGCCCCGGGACTAGCGGACACGAGCAGTACTTC
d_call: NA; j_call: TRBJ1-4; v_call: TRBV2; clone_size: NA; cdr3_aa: CASRDPNEKLFF; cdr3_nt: TGTGCCAGCAGGGACCCCAATGAAAAACTGTTTTTT
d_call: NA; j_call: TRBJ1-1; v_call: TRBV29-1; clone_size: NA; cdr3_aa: CSVRDGNTEAFF; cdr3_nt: TGCAGCGTTAGGGACGGGAACACTGAAGCTTTCTTT
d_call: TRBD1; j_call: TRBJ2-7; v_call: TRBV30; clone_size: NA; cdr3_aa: CAWSPLDRPYEQYF; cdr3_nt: TGTGCCTGGAGTCCTCTGGACAGGCCCTACGAGCAGTACTTC
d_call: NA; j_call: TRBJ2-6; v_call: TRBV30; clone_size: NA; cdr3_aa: CAWSQGVGANVLTF; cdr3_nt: TGTGCCTGGAGTCAAGGGGTCGGGGCCAACGTCCTGACTTTC
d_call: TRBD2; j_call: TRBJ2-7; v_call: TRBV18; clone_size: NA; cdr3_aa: CASSRGLAENYEQYF; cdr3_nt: TGTGCCAGCTCAAGAGGACTAGCGGAAAACTACGAGCAGTACTTC
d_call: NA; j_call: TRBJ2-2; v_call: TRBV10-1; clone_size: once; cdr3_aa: CASSAANTGELFF; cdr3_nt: TGCGCCAGCAGTGCGGCGAACACCGGGGAGCTGTTTTTT
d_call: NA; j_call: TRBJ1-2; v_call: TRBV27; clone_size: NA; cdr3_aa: CASSLPGDGYTF; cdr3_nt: TGTGCCAGCAGTTTACCAGGGGATGGCTACACCTTC
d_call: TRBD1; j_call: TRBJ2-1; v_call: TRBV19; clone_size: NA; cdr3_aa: CASTISGGTEQFF; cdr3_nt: TGTGCCAGTACTATTTCAGGGGGCACTGAGCAGTTCTTC
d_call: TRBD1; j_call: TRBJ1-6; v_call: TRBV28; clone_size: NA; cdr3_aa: CATNDRGNSPLHF; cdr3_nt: TGTGCCACCAATGACAGGGGAAATTCACCCCTCCACTTT
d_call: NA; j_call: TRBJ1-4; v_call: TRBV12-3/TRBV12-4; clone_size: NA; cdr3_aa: CASSLTSNEKLFF; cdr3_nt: TGTGCCAGCAGTTTAACCAGTAATGAAAAACTGTTTTTT
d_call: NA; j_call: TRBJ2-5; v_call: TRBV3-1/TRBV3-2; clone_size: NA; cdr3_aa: CASSPRTFVLGETQYF; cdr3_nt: TGTGCCAGCAGCCCCCGCACCTTCGTTCTAGGAGAGACCCAGTACTTC
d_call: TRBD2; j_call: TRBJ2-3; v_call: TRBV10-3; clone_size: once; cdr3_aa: CAISETSGRSSTSDTQYF; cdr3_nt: TGTGCCATCAGTGAAACTAGCGGGAGGTCCTCTACGTCAGATACGCAGTATTTT
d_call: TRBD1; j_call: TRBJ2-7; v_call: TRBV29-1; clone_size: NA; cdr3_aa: CSVAQGVRREQYF; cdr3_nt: TGCAGCGTTGCACAGGGGGTACGTCGCGAGCAGTACTTC
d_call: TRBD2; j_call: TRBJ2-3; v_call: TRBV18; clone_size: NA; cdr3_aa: CASSTASGSISDTQYF; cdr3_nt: TGTGCCAGCTCAACTGCTAGCGGGAGTATCTCAGATACGCAGTATTTT